Presented here are 30 T cell receptor beta chains from one specimen sequenced in a study of long-term antiretroviral therapy in people with HIV. The immunoSEQ assay was v3.0, run at survey level. The repertoire was sequenced with immunoSEQ multiplex PCR; TCRdb's copy has only in-frame clones and lacks some. The repertoire holds tens of thousands of clones, with around 78% as singletons. The specimen was unsorted PBMCs, collected 3.1 years after starting antiretroviral therapy. Source of these receptors: a woman between 50 and 59 years old with HIV.

Only a few counts were recorded for this clone. This sequence joins TRBV6-4 and TRBJ2-2; 7 bases align to TRBD1. The V segment lost 6 bases and the J segment 0 bases; nucleotides outside the gene matches: 4. The CDR3 runs to 15 residues. CDR1 and CDR2 from the germline V gene are MRHNA and SNTAGT. This chain's CDR3 is CASSPGTANTGELFF. The CDR3 DNA is TGTGCCAGCAGCCCAGGGACAGCGAACACCGGGGAGCTGTTTTTT.

This clone was seen more than once but under ten times. V and J are TRBV7-4 and TRBJ1-5; 9 nucleotides line up with TRBD1. CDR3 length equals 13 residues. Germline V gene sequence: CDR1 SGHVT, CDR2 SQSDAQ. V lost 10 bases and J lost 7; bases outside the gene matches: 8. Here the CDR3 reads CANPGQGSQPQHF. For the CDR3, the DNA is TGTGCCAATCCGGGACAGGGATCACAGCCCCAGCATTTT.

The chain couples TRBV5-5 to TRBJ1-2, with D possibly being TRBD1 (5 bases). V lost 4 bases, J lost 6 bases, and 13 bases lay in between. Germline V gene sequence: CDR1 SGHKS, CDR2 YYEKEE (reference sequence). The CDR3 totals 13 residues. Here the CDR3 DNA reads TGTGCCAGCAGCCAGGGCGGGGCGCATGGCTACACCTTC. This gives the protein CASSQGGAHGYTF. Combining the CDR3 with reference TRBV5-5 and TRBJ1-2 gives the whole variable domain DAGVTQSPTHLIKTRGQQVTLRCSPISGHKSVSWYQQVLGQGPQFIFQYYEKEERGRGNFPDRFSARQFPNYSSELNVNALLLGDSALYLCASSQGGAHGYTFGSGTRLTVV.

This sequence joins TRBV27 and TRBJ1-2, with no clear D. Trimming took off 6 bases at V and 7 bases at J, with 18 bases between the two ends. The CDR3 contains 14 residues. The germline CDR1 and CDR2 sequences are MNHEY and SMNVEV (reference sequence). In DNA form, the CDR3 reads TGTGCCAGCAGCCGAGCCGGTCGGGAGGGTGGCTACACCTTC. Its protein is CASSRAGREGGYTF.

The V call is TRBV4-1, the J call TRBJ2-4, with D perhaps given as TRBD1 or TRBD2 (5 bases each). The CDR3 is 15 amino acids. The germline V gene has CDR1 MGHRA and CDR2 YSYEKL. V was clipped by 1 base and J by 1 base, with 8 bases between them. The CDR3 reads CASSQGGMAKNIQYF. In DNA, the CDR3 is TGCGCCAGCAGCCAAGGGGGGATGGCCAAAAACATTCAGTACTTC.

This sequence joins TRBV5-6 and TRBJ1-1, with no clear D. Germline CDR1 SGHDT, CDR2 YYEEEE. CDR3 length: 14 amino acids. Trimming cost V 0 bases and J 5 bases, with 11 bases left between them. The CDR3 spells CASSLGSGLTEAFF. The CDR3 nucleotides are TGTGCCAGCAGCTTGGGATCCGGGCTGACTGAAGCTTTCTTT.

This chain links TRBV6-6 with TRBJ1-6, with D hard to call. Trimming removed 2 bases at V and 10 bases at J, with 12 bases between. The CDR3 has 14 amino acids. The germline V gene encodes CDR1 MNHNY and CDR2 SVGAGI (reference sequence). In DNA, the CDR3 is TGTGCCAGCAGTTACACGGCGGGCGGCTCACCCCTCCACTTT. Translated: CASSYTAGGSPLHF.

The chain joins TRBV19 to TRBJ2-3, with 12 nucleotides matching TRBD1. V lost 4 bases to trimming and J lost 5 bases; unmatched junction nucleotides: 4. The germline V gene has CDR1 LNHDA and CDR2 SQIVND (reference sequence). The CDR3 contains 15 residues. This CDR3 reads CASSTGTGGRDTQYF. The DNA for the CDR3 is TGTGCCAGTAGTACCGGGACAGGGGGCAGAGATACGCAGTATTTT.

The rearrangement uses TRBV29-1 and TRBJ1-1; 8 positions match TRBD1. CDR3 length: 13 amino acids. Trimming took 3 bases from V and 10 from J; bases not matched to a gene: 10. Germline values: CDR1 SQVTM, CDR2 ANQGSEA. The CDR3 coding sequence is TGCAGCGTTGACGGGACAGGTAAAAAAGGAGCTTTCTTT. Translating gives CSVDGTGKKGAFF.

This clone occurred once. The V call is TRBV21-1, the J call TRBJ2-2. TRBV21-1 is labeled a pseudogene. CDR3 length equals 16 residues. CDR3 coding DNA: TGTGCCAGCAGCTCCCCCGGGCCCAAGGCGGCCGGGGAGCTGTTTTTT. It translates to CASSSPGPKAAGELFF.

The chain employs TRBV9 and TRBJ1-1, with D perhaps matching TRBD1 (5 bases). This CDR3 comprises 12 residues. The germline CDR1 and CDR2 sequences are SGDLS and YYNGEE. The V gene lost 4 bases and the J gene lost 6 bases, with 10 bases spanning the gap. The CDR3 protein is CASSSRGAEAFF. The CDR3 DNA reads as TGTGCCAGCAGCTCACGGGGGGCTGAAGCTTTCTTT.

The genes are TRBV7-9 and TRBJ1-1; the match to TRBD1 covers 7 bases. The CDR3 runs 14 residues. Germline CDR1 reads SEHNR; CDR2 reads FQNEAQ (reference sequence). J was trimmed by 5 bases and V by 4 bases; bases with no gene match: 7. CDR3 sequence: CASSSRRGRTEAFF. Here the CDR3 DNA reads TGTGCCAGCAGCTCCCGTAGGGGGCGGACTGAAGCTTTCTTT.

The chain combines TRBV27 with TRBJ2-1; D possibly corresponds to TRBD1 (5 bases). CDR1 is MNHEY and CDR2 is SMNVEV in the germline V gene (reference sequence). V lost 7 bases and J lost 2, with 15 bases in between. CDR3 length equals 15 residues. CDR3 coding DNA: TGTGCCAGCACCTTAAAACCAGGGCCCTACAATGAGCAGTTCTTC. Translation gives CASTLKPGPYNEQFF.

This sequence joins TRBV5-1 and TRBJ2-3; 10 bases fit TRBD2. The CDR3 contains 17 residues. Losses at the gene ends were 4 bases for V and 2 bases for J; bases not matched to a gene: 10. The germline V gene encodes CDR1 SGHRS and CDR2 YFSETQ. The chain's CDR3 is CASSELKGLADTDTQYF. The DNA for the CDR3 is TGCGCCAGCAGCGAACTCAAAGGACTAGCGGACACAGATACGCAGTATTTT.

The sample holds a few counts of this clone. The chain recombines TRBV10-2 with TRBJ2-7; D ambiguous. The CDR3 totals 12 residues. The germline gives CDR1 WSHSY, CDR2 SAAADI. Trimming removed 2 bases from V and 3 bases from J, with 5 bases in between. CDR3 in DNA: TGCGCCAGCAGTGAGGGGGTCTACGAGCAGTACGTC. Amino acid sequence: CASSEGVYEQYV.

The chain joins TRBV13 to TRBJ1-5, with D possibly matching TRBD1 (5 bases). This CDR3 region has 12 residues. The germline CDR1 and CDR2 sequences are PRHDT and FYEKMQ (reference sequence). V was clipped by 2 bases and J by 7 bases, with 6 bases between them. The CDR3 DNA follows: TGTGCCAGCAGCTTAAGGGACCAGCCCCAGCATTTT. Encoded protein: CASSLRDQPQHF.

This chain joins TRBV5-5 and TRBJ2-5; 14 positions agree with TRBD2. The CDR3 spans 18 residues. Germline CDR1 and CDR2: SGHKS and YYEKEE (reference sequence). Losses at the gene ends were 4 bases for V and 0 bases for J; bases not matched to a gene: 8. CDR3 sequence (DNA): TGTGCCAGCAGCCCAGGACTAGCGGGGGGCCTGTACCAAGAGACCCAGTACTTC. This sequence encodes CASSPGLAGGLYQETQYF.

The V and J genes are TRBV4-1 and TRBJ2-7, with 10 bases aligning to TRBD2. V lost 2 bases to trimming and J lost 2 bases; unmatched junction nucleotides: 6. This CDR3 region has 16 residues. CDR1 is MGHRA and CDR2 is YSYEKL in the germline V gene. This CDR3 is CASSQHAGTSAYEQYF. DNA of the CDR3: TGCGCCAGCAGCCAACACGCCGGGACTAGCGCCTACGAGCAGTACTTC.

This clone turned up a few times. The chain links TRBV19 to TRBJ1-4; D uncertain. The germline CDR1 and CDR2 sequences are LNHDA and SQIVND (reference sequence). Trimming pared 7 bases from V and 4 bases from J, leaving 13 bases between. This CDR3 spans 14 amino acids. CDR3 DNA sequence: TGTGCCAGTACCGGACTGCAAGTTAATGAAAAACTGTTTTTT. This gives the protein CASTGLQVNEKLFF. Full variable domain (remainder filled in from reference TRBV19 and TRBJ1-4): DGGITQSPKYLFRKEGQNVTLSCEQNLNHDAMYWYRQDPGQGLRLIYYSQIVNDFQKGDIAEGYSVSREKKESFPLTVTSAQKNPTAFYLCASTGLQVNEKLFFGSGTQLSVL.

The chain links TRBV25-1 to TRBJ1-1, with D unclear. Germline CDR1 and CDR2: MGHDK and SYGVNS. Trimming shortened V by 5 bases and J by 1 base, and 5 bases separated the two germline ends. The CDR3 length is 12 residues. CDR3 in amino acids: CASSWGNTEAFF. Here the CDR3 DNA reads TGTGCCAGCAGTTGGGGGAACACTGAAGCTTTCTTT. Looking up the rest from reference TRBV25-1 and TRBJ1-1 gives the full variable domain: EADIYQTPRYLVIGTGKKITLECSQTMGHDKMYWYQQDPGMELHLIHYSYGVNSTEKGDLSSESTVSRIRTEHFPLTLESARPSHTSQYLCASSWGNTEAFFGQGTRLTVV.

The gene calls are TRBV7-8 and TRBJ2-5, with 10 bases fitting TRBD2. The V gene end was trimmed by 3 bases and the J gene end by 5 bases; junction bases not matched to a gene: 12. The length of the CDR3 is 17 residues. CDR1 and CDR2 from the germline V gene are SGHVS and FQNEAQ. Here the CDR3 DNA reads TGTGCCAGCAGCTTGGGGCTAGCGGGGGCGATGGGGGAGACCCAGTACTTC. Residues: CASSLGLAGAMGETQYF.

The chain carries TRBV9 and TRBJ2-1; 7 nucleotides align to TRBD2. The CDR3 is 15 residues long. Trimming cost V 0 bases and J 0 bases; bases outside gene matches: 0. Germline V CDR1 and CDR2: SGDLS, YYNGEE. The CDR3 is CASSVVAGSYNEQFF. The CDR3 bases are TGTGCCAGCAGCGTAGTAGCGGGCTCCTACAATGAGCAGTTCTTC.

V gene TRBV5-6 combines with J gene TRBJ1-4, with a tentative D call TRBD1 (6 bases). Germline V gene lookup returns CDR1 SGHDT and CDR2 YYEEEE. The CDR3 loop spans 15 amino acids. Between the trimmed V and J ends, which lost 0 bases and 6 bases, there was a span of 12 bases. The CDR3 coding sequence is TGTGCCAGCAGCTTGGGGTGGACAGCCCATGAAAAACTGTTTTTT. Translating gives CASSLGWTAHEKLFF.

This clone was found once. The gene calls are TRBV18 and TRBJ1-2; 8 nucleotides line up with TRBD1. The germline V gene encodes CDR1 KGHSH and CDR2 LQKENI. Trimming took 2 bases from V and 4 from J; bases not matched to a gene: 6. The CDR3 length is 15 residues. CDR3: CASSPTTGGSYGYTF. The CDR3 nucleotides read TGTGCCAGCTCACCAACCACAGGGGGATCCTATGGCTACACCTTC.

This chain connects TRBV7-9 to TRBJ2-5, with a possible D match to TRBD1 (5 bases). Germline values: CDR1 SEHNR, CDR2 FQNEAQ (reference sequence). The ends were cut back, 1 base at V and 4 bases at J, with 10 bases in the middle. The CDR3 runs to 14 residues. In nucleotides, the CDR3 is TGTGCCAGCAGCTTAGTGCAGGGCGGAGAGACCCAGTACTTC. Residues: CASSLVQGGETQYF.

This CDR3 reads CASSLGGRGTQYF. CDR3 nucleotide sequence: TGTGCCAGCAGCTTGGGGGGCAGGGGTACGCAGTATTTT. V usage is TRBV5-6 and J usage is TRBJ2-3, with D perhaps TRBD1 (6 bases). The CDR3 consists of 13 residues. Germline loops: CDR1 SGHDT, CDR2 YYEEEE. V dropped 0 bases and J dropped 8 bases, with 10 bases sitting between them.

This chain connects TRBV27 to TRBJ2-5, with TRBD1 matching 7 bases. This CDR3 contains 15 residues. Germline CDR1 MNHEY, CDR2 SMNVEV (reference sequence). The V gene end was trimmed by 7 bases and the J gene end by 0 bases; junction bases not matched to a gene: 8. The CDR3 DNA is TGTGCCAGCAACGAGACAGGGTGTTACCAAGAGACCCAGTACTTC. It encodes CASNETGCYQETQYF.

The CDR3 region has the DNA TGTGCCAGCAGCTTAACCGGGACTTTTGATACGCAGTATTTT. Protein: CASSLTGTFDTQYF. The V gene is TRBV5-5, the J gene TRBJ2-3, with a possible D match to TRBD2 (6 bases). Germline V lookup: CDR1 SGHKS, CDR2 YYEKEE (reference sequence). V lost 2 bases to trimming and J lost 6 bases, with 13 bases between them. The CDR3 is 14 amino acids.

This clone appeared a few times. The chain employs TRBV28 and TRBJ2-1; TRBD2 might be the D (5 bases). The CDR3 runs to 16 residues. CDR1 and CDR2 (germline): MDHEN, SYDVKM. Trimming took off 5 bases at V and 4 bases at J, with 18 bases between the two ends. The DNA for the CDR3 is TGTGCCAGCAGTCCTCTGGGTAGTGGACTTTACAATGAGCAGTTCTTC. Protein sequence: CASSPLGSGLYNEQFF.

This chain joins TRBV5-1 and TRBJ2-7; 9 positions agree with TRBD2. Germline V gene data show CDR1 as SGHRS and CDR2 as YFSETQ. The CDR3 contains 22 residues. Trimming removed 2 bases from V and 3 bases from J; junction bases left unmatched: 27. CDR3 DNA sequence: TGCGCCAGCAGCTTTGCGTCTAGCGGGGACCAACTCCTACGAGCAGTACTCTACGAGCAGTACTTC. Protein product: CASSFASSGDQLLRAVLYEQYF. Complete variable domain (other parts from reference TRBV5-1 and TRBJ2-7): KAGVTQTPRYLIKTRGQQVTLSCSPISGHRSVSWYQQTPGQGLQFLFEYFSETQRNKGNFPGRFSGRQFSNSRSEMNVSTLELGDSALYLCASSFASSGDQLLRAVLYEQYFGPGTRLTVT.